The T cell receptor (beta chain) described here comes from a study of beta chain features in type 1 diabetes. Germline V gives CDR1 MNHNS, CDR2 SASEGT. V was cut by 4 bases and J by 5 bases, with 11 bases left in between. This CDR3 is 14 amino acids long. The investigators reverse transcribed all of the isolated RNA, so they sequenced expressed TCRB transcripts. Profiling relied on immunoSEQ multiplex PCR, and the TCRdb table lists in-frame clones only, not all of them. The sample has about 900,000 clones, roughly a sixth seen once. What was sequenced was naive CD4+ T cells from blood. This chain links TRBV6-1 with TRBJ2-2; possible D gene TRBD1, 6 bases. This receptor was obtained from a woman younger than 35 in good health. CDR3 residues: CASSAWTVTGELFF. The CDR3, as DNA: TGTGCCAGCAGTGCTTGGACAGTGACCGGGGAGCTGTTTTTT.